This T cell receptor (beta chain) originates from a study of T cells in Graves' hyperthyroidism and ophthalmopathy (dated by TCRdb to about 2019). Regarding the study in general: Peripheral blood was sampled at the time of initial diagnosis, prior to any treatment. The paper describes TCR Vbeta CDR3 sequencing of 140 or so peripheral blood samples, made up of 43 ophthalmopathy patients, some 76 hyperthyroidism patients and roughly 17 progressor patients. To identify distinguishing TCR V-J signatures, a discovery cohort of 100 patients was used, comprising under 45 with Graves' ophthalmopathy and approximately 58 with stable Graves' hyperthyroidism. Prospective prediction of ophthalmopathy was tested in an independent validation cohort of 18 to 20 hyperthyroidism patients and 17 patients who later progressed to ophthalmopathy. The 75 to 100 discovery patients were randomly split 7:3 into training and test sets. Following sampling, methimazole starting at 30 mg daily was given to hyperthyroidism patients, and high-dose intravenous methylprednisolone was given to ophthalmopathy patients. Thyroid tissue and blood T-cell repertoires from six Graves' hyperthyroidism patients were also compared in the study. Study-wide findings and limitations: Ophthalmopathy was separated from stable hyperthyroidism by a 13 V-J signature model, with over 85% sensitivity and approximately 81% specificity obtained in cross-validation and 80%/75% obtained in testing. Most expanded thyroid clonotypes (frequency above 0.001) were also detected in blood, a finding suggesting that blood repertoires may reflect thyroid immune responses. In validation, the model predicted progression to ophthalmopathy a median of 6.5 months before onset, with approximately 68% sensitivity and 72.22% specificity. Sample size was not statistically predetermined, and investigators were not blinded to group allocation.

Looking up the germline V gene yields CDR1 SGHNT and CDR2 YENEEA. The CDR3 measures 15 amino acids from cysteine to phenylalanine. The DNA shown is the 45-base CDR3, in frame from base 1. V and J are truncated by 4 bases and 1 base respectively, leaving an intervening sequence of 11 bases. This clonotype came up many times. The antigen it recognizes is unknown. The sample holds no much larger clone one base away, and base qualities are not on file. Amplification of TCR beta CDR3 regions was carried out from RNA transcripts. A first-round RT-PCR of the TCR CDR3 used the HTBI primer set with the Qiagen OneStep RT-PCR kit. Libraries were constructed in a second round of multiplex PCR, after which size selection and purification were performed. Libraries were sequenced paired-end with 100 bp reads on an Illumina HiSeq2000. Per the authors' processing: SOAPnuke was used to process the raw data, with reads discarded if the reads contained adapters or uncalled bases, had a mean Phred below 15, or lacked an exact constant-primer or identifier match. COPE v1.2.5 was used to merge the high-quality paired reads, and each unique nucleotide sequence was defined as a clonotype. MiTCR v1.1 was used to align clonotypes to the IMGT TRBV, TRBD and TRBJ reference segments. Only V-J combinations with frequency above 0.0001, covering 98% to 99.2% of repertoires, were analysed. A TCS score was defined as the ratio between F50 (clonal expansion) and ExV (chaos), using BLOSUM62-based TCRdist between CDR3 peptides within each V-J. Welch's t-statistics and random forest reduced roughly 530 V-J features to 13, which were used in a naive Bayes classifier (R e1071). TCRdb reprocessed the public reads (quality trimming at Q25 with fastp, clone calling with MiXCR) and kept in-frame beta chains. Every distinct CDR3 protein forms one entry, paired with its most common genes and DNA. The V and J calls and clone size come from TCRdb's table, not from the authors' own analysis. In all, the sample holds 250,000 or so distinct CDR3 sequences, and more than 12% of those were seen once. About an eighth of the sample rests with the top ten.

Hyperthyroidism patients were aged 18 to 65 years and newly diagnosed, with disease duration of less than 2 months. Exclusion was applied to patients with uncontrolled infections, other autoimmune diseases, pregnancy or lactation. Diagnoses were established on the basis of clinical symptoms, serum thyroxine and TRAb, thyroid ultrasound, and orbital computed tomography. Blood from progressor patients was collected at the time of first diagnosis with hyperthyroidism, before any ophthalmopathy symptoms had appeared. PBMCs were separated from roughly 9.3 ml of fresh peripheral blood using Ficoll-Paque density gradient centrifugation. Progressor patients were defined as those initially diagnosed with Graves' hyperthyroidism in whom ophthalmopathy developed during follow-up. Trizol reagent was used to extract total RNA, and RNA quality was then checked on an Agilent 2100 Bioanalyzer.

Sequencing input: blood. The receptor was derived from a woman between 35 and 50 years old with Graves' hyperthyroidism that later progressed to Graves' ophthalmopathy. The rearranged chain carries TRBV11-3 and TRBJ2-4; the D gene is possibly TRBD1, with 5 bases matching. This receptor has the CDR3 CASSSGSSAKNIQYF. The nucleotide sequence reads TGTGCCAGCAGCTCAGGGTCGTCGGCCAAAAACATTCAGTACTTC.